The rows below give T cell receptor beta chains drawn from one sample of a study of CD8+ T cells in alopecia areata. The assay was immunoSEQ multiplex PCR, and TCRdb's table has in-frame clones only and misses some. Of 80,000 to 100,000 clones listed, about 44% were seen once; the top ten hold roughly 18%. Sample: CD8+ T cells sorted from blood, taken at week 24, from a patient treated with tofacitinib. The receptors were gathered from a human donor with alopecia areata. The CDR3 runs from the conserved cysteine through the conserved F or W.

V	J	length	CDR3
TRBV6-6	TRBJ1-2	13	CASSYSIAGGYTF
TRBV27	TRBJ2-7	14	CASSPPGGTDEQYF
TRBV29-1	TRBJ2-2	15	CSLRGTGTNTGELFF
TRBV28	TRBJ2-1	14	CASSFGTGYNEQFF
TRBV27	TRBJ2-3	14	CASSRRSPTDTQYF
TRBV19	TRBJ1-1	13	CASSIGTAEKAFF
TRBV5-6	TRBJ1-1	15	CASSFFRTTNTEAFF
TRBV27	TRBJ2-7	13	CASSLSWGLEQYF
TRBV6-6	TRBJ2-5	15	CASTQREGYQETQYF
TRBV6-4	TRBJ2-1	15	CASSVYPGQDNEQFF
TRBV4-1	TRBJ1-5	13	CASSQDGNQPQHF
TRBV15	TRBJ1-5	16	CATSRAGSERWQPQHF
TRBV30	TRBJ1-5	14	CAWSVRQGDQPQHF
TRBV4-1	TRBJ2-5	15	CASSQVVGSQETQYF
TRBV27	TRBJ2-7	14	CASSLRTGTPEQYF
TRBV29-1	TRBJ2-6	15	CSALIRDSGANVLTF
TRBV29-1	TRBJ2-7	12	CSVEDSTYEQYF
TRBV19	TRBJ2-1	10	CATRSNEQFF
TRBV4-2	TRBJ2-3	11	CASSLTDTQYF
TRBV5-4	TRBJ2-1	17	CASSLGLAGEGFNEQFF
TRBV9	TRBJ2-1	13	CASGRASYNEQFF
TRBV7-8	TRBJ2-5	13	CASSSRVVETQYF
TRBV6-1	TRBJ2-7	16	CASSEASVRGLNEQYF
TRBV29-1	TRBJ2-2	14	CSVLDNPNTGELFF
TRBV4-1	TRBJ2-7	20	CASSQRGGFGLAGGPYEQYF
TRBV9	TRBJ2-4	16	CASSVGGGVSENIQYF
TRBV4-1	TRBJ1-5	14	CASSFRQTNQPQHF
TRBV9	TRBJ2-5	13	CASSFGSQETQYF
TRBV27	TRBJ1-1	13	CASRWISGTEAFF
TRBV7-2	TRBJ2-2	15	CASRNSGRRTGELFF
TRBV29-1	TRBJ2-7	13	CSVEVGVHREQYF